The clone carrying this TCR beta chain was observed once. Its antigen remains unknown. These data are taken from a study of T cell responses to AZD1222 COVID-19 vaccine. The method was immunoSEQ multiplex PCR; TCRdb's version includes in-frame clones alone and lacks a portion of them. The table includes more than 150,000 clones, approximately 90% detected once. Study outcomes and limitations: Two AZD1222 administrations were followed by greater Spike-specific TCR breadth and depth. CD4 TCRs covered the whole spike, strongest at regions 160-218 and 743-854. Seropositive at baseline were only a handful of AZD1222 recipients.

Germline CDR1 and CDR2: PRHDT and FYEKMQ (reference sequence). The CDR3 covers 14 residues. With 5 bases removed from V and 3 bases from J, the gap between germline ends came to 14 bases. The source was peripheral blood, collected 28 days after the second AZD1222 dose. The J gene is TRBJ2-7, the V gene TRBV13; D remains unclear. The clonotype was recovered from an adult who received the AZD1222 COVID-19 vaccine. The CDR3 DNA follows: TGTGCCAGCAGCCCATCCCCCCGGAGCTACGAGCAGTACTTC. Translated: CASSPSPRSYEQYF.